The 21 T cell receptor beta chains listed next were all sequenced from one sample in a study of shared clonotypes between healthy human individuals. Method: immunoSEQ multiplex PCR; TCRdb's copy keeps in-frame clones and lacks some. This repertoire shows about 1.5 million clones, 98% found once; its top ten account for about 0.45%. The specimen was naive CD4+ T cells sorted from blood. The subset was: CD45RA+ positively selected. The receptors were gathered from a man aged 25 to 40 in good health.

The chain employs TRBV6-5 and TRBJ2-3, with a weak D call TRBD2 (5 bases). The germline V gene encodes CDR1 MNHEY and CDR2 SVGAGI. The CDR3 runs 12 residues. V lost 6 bases to trimming and J lost 9 bases, with 13 bases between them. The CDR3 nucleotides are TGTGCCAGCAGCCCCCCGAGCGGAACGCAGTATTTT. Translating it yields CASSPPSGTQYF.

The V gene is TRBV5-1, the J gene TRBJ1-1; weak D call: TRBD1 (5 bases). The V gene's germline CDR1 is SGHRS and CDR2 YFSETQ. With 4 bases removed from V and 0 bases from J, the gap between germline ends came to 16 bases. This CDR3 is 16 amino acids long. The CDR3 sequence is CASSAPGREMNTEAFF. Here the CDR3 DNA reads TGCGCCAGCAGCGCCCCGGGACGAGAAATGAACACTGAAGCTTTCTTT.

The chain couples TRBV11-3 to TRBJ1-2, with D tentatively TRBD1 (6 bases). V lost 5 bases and J lost 0, with 16 bases in between. Germline CDR1 is SGHNT and CDR2 is YENEEA. The CDR3 sequence is 16 residues long. The CDR3 sequence: CASSAGHSYSNYGYTF. The CDR3 bases are TGTGCCAGCAGCGCGGGACACTCCTATTCTAACTATGGCTACACCTTC.

The V gene is TRBV7-8, the J gene TRBJ2-7; either TRBD1 or TRBD2 may supply D (5 bases each). Germline CDR1 reads SGHVS; CDR2 reads FQNEAQ. V lost 11 bases to trimming and J lost 2 bases, with 19 bases between them. This CDR3 has 14 residues. The CDR3 sequence: CASGQGVSTYEQYF. CDR3 nucleotide sequence: TGTGCCTCGGGGCAGGGTGTATCAACCTACGAGCAGTACTTC.

The genes are TRBV29-1 and TRBJ2-5; 9 bases agree with TRBD1. From germline, CDR1 is SQVTM and CDR2 ANQGSEA. V gave up 7 bases and J gave up 3 bases; unmatched junction bases: 12. CDR3 size: 15 residues. CDR3 in DNA: TGCAGCGGGGAGGGGGTCCGGGACAGGGAAGAGACCCAGTACTTC. Translated, it gives CSGEGVRDREETQYF. Using reference TRBV29-1 and TRBJ2-5 for the parts outside the CDR3, the full variable domain is SAVISQKPSRDICQRGTSLTIQCQVDSQVTMMFWYRQQPGQSLTLIATANQGSEATYESGFVIDKFPISRPNLTFSTLTVSNMSPEDSSIYLCSGEGVRDREETQYFGPGTRLLVL.

The rearrangement joins TRBV20-1 to TRBJ2-5; perhaps TRBD1 as D (6 bases). CDR3 length equals 11 residues. Germline CDR1 DFQATT, CDR2 SNEGSKA (reference sequence). The V and J ends lost 7 bases and 5 bases respectively, with 11 bases between them. The CDR3 nucleotides are TGCAGTGGAGGGGGAGAGGAGACCCAGTACTTC. This translates into CSGGGEETQYF.

This chain uses TRBV7-2 with TRBJ2-3, with D possibly being TRBD2 (6 bases). The CDR3 has 12 residues. Germline V gene data show CDR1 as SGHTA and CDR2 as FQGNSA. V lost 5 bases to trimming and J lost 8 bases, with 11 bases between them. The CDR3 loop reads CASSGREGTQYF. CDR3 nucleotide sequence: TGTGCCAGCAGCGGGCGGGAAGGTACGCAGTATTTT. Combining the CDR3 with reference TRBV7-2 and TRBJ2-3 gives the whole variable domain GAGVSQSPSNKVTEKGKDVELRCDPISGHTALYWYRQSLGQGLEFLIYFQGNSAPDKSGLPSDRFSAERTGGSVSTLTIQRTQQEDSAVYLCASSGREGTQYFGPGTRLTVL.

The chain joins TRBV28 to TRBJ1-5; D possibly corresponds to TRBD1 (6 bases). Germline CDR1 and CDR2: MDHEN and SYDVKM. Trimming cost V 8 bases and J 2 bases, with 19 bases left between them. The CDR3 has 16 residues. The CDR3, as DNA: TGTGCCAGCTTGAGCCGGGGGGCAATTGGCAATCAGCCCCAGCATTTT. Its translation is CASLSRGAIGNQPQHF. Using reference TRBV28 and TRBJ1-5 for the parts outside the CDR3, the full variable domain is DVKVTQSSRYLVKRTGEKVFLECVQDMDHENMFWYRQDPGLGLRLIYFSYDVKMKEKGDIPEGYSVSREKKERFSLILESASTNQTSMYLCASLSRGAIGNQPQHFGDGTRLSIL.

The CDR3 sequence: CAWRTVGLYEQYF. The CDR3 coding sequence is TGTGCCTGGAGAACGGTGGGGCTCTACGAGCAGTACTTC. The chain recombines TRBV30 with TRBJ2-7; D perhaps matches TRBD1 (5 bases). The CDR3 has 13 residues. CDR1 and CDR2 from the germline V gene are GTSNPN and SVGIG (reference sequence). V gave up 3 bases and J gave up 3 bases, with 12 bases separating them.

The CDR3 DNA sequence: TGTGCCAGCTCGAACAGGGGGAGTGGTGAAAAACTGTTTTTT. It is translated as CASSNRGSGEKLFF. This sequence joins TRBV7-9 and TRBJ1-4; the match to TRBD1 covers 8 bases. After removal of 8 bases from V and 7 bases from J, the junction contained 9 bases not matched to a gene. The CDR3 has 14 residues. The germline V gene encodes CDR1 SEHNR and CDR2 FQNEAQ (reference sequence).

The V gene is TRBV19, the J gene TRBJ1-1, with D perhaps TRBD1 (5 bases). The CDR3 loop spans 15 amino acids. The germline gives CDR1 LNHDA, CDR2 SQIVND (reference sequence). V gave up 3 bases and J gave up 4 bases, with 15 bases separating them. The CDR3 bases are TGTGCCAGTAGTATTGCCCCCTCGGGGGGCACTGAAGCTTTCTTT. This codes for CASSIAPSGGTEAFF.

This chain connects TRBV5-1 to TRBJ1-1; D may be TRBD1 (6 bases). The germline gives CDR1 SGHRS, CDR2 YFSETQ. The CDR3 spans 14 residues. The germline V and J ends were trimmed by 5 bases and 5 bases, with 16 bases remaining between them. CDR3 protein: CASRTGWFETEAFF. The CDR3 DNA sequence: TGCGCCAGCAGAACAGGGTGGTTTGAGACTGAAGCTTTCTTT.

In the case of this clone: This sample also contains other DNA sequences that code for the same CDR3. The chain couples TRBV18 to TRBJ2-5; 7 positions match TRBD1. V lost 3 bases, J lost 0 bases, and 1 base stayed unmatched. This CDR3 is 14 amino acids long. Germline V gene data show CDR1 as KGHSH and CDR2 as LQKENI. For the CDR3, the DNA is TGTGCCAGCTCACCCACAGGGGACCAAGAGACCCAGTACTTC. Translating gives CASSPTGDQETQYF. Combining the CDR3 with reference TRBV18 and TRBJ2-5 gives the whole variable domain NAGVMQNPRHLVRRRGQEARLRCSPMKGHSHVYWYRQLPEEGLKFMVYLQKENIIDESGMPKERFSAEFPKEGPSILRIQQVVRGDSAAYFCASSPTGDQETQYFGPGTRLLVL.

This clone was recorded once. V gene TRBV6-5 combines with J gene TRBJ1-5; TRBD1 agrees at 10 bases. This CDR3 has 15 amino acids. Trimming took 4 bases from V and 6 from J; bases not matched to a gene: 6. CDR1 MNHEY and CDR2 SVGAGI come from the germline V gene. The CDR3 loop is CASSSAGTGAQPQHF. Written as DNA, the CDR3 is TGTGCCAGCAGTTCCGCCGGGACAGGGGCTCAGCCCCAGCATTTT.

The J gene is TRBJ2-3, the V gene TRBV27; D uncertain. Per the germline V gene, CDR1 is MNHEY and CDR2 is SMNVEV (reference sequence). The CDR3 runs to 14 residues. Deletions cut 5 bases from V and 3 bases from J, with 12 bases between. The DNA of the CDR3 is TGTGCCAGCAGTCCCGCCTCGTCAACAGATACGCAGTATTTT. Protein: CASSPASSTDTQYF.

Comments on this clone: In the same sample, other DNA sequences code for this CDR3. V gene TRBV7-2 combines with J gene TRBJ1-3, with D unclear. Germline loops: CDR1 SGHTA, CDR2 FQGNSA. The CDR3 extends over 15 amino acids. Trimming removed 1 base from V and 0 bases from J, with 7 bases in between. The CDR3 coding sequence is TGTGCCAGCAGCTTAGTAGGTGGCTCTGGAAACACCATATATTTT. This gives the protein CASSLVGGSGNTIYF.

This chain links TRBV14 with TRBJ2-1; 10 positions agree with TRBD2. This CDR3 region has 15 residues. CDR1 is SGHDN and CDR2 is FVKESK in the germline V gene. J gave up 8 bases and V 7 bases, and 11 bases lay outside the gene matches. CDR3: CASNKAGGPGDEQFF. The CDR3 DNA sequence: TGTGCCAGCAACAAAGCGGGAGGGCCGGGCGATGAGCAGTTCTTC.

This chain connects TRBV29-1 to TRBJ1-1, with D possibly TRBD1 on 5 matching bases. Trimming stripped 4 bases from V and 0 bases from J, with 21 bases between. The CDR3 runs to 17 residues. CDR1 and CDR2 from the germline V gene are SQVTM and ANQGSEA. The CDR3 DNA is TGCAGCGTTGCGCCCCTGCCCCCAACAGGCCTGAACACTGAAGCTTTCTTT. Amino acids: CSVAPLPPTGLNTEAFF.

The rearrangement uses TRBV5-1 and TRBJ2-1; 7 positions agree with TRBD1. Germline V gene data show CDR1 as SGHRS and CDR2 as YFSETQ. J lost 6 bases, V lost 4 bases, and 16 bases had no gene match. The CDR3 has 17 amino acids. For the CDR3, the DNA is TGCGCCAGCAGCCATCCCAACAGGGGTGGTATTCGCAATGAGCAGTTCTTC. Translation: CASSHPNRGGIRNEQFF.

V usage is TRBV5-4 and J usage is TRBJ2-6; D is unresolved. This CDR3 contains 17 residues. Germline V gene data show CDR1 as SGHNT and CDR2 as YYREEE (reference sequence). V lost 3 bases and J 0 bases, leaving 13 bases between the germline ends. In DNA, the CDR3 is TGTGCCAGCAGCTCAATTCCCGTTGCCTCTGGGGCCAACGTCCTGACTTTC. Translation gives CASSSIPVASGANVLTF.

This clone has only a few counts. This specimen includes other DNA sequences encoding the same CDR3. The chain couples TRBV6-6 to TRBJ1-5; D is undetermined. The CDR3 contains 12 residues. CDR1 and CDR2 (germline): MNHNY, SVGAGI (reference sequence). Trimming stripped 2 bases from V and 5 bases from J, with 4 bases between. The CDR3 DNA is TGTGCCAGCAGTTACCCCGATCAGCCCCAGCATTTT. Amino acid sequence: CASSYPDQPQHF.